This is a list of T cell receptor beta chains from one sample in a study of identical twins. Via MiXCR, TCRdb re-called the 5' RACE reads, giving one row per CDR3 protein. The data hold 1.5 million to 2 million distinct CDR3 sequences, with around 33% observed a single time. The source material was cord blood. These receptors all come from a newborn girl in good health. Both conserved end residues are part of each CDR3. The D gene is left open where the match is weak. Expanded clones are given a class, and other clones once, few, many or no size at all.

V gene	D gene	J gene	clone size	CDR3 length	CDR3 protein	CDR3 DNA
TRBV6-6	TRBD1	TRBJ2-7	few	15	CASSYRDRGSYEQYF	TGTGCCAGCAGTTACCGGGACAGGGGATCCTACGAGCAGTACTTC
TRBV6-5	TRBD2	TRBJ2-7	.	14	CASRGRAGGFEQYF	TGTGCCAGCAGAGGACGAGCGGGAGGGTTCGAGCAGTACTTC
TRBV12-5	.	TRBJ2-1	few	19	CASGFGGRGLSPLYNEQFF	TGTGCTAGTGGTTTCGGAGGGAGAGGGTTATCTCCTCTCTACAATGAGCAGTTCTTC
TRBV20-1	.	TRBJ2-2	.	14	CSARDITGTGELFF	TGCAGTGCTAGAGATATAACAGGGACCGGGGAGCTGTTTTTT
TRBV6-1	.	TRBJ2-3	few	15	CASRGIRGRADTQYF	TGTGCCAGCAGGGGGATTAGGGGTAGGGCAGATACGCAGTATTTT
TRBV7-2	.	TRBJ1-2	.	13	CASSFPPAYGYTF	TGTGCCAGCAGCTTCCCCCCCGCCTATGGCTACACCTTC
TRBV20-1	.	TRBJ1-6	few	20	CSARDQRELPLHSYNSPLHF	TGCAGTGCTAGAGATCAACGGGAGCTCCCCTTACACTCCTATAATTCACCCCTCCACTTT
TRBV10-1	TRBD2	TRBJ2-3	.	15	CASSGGSGGKDTQYF	TGCGCCAGCAGTGGAGGTAGCGGGGGTAAAGATACGCAGTATTTT
TRBV20-1	.	TRBJ1-5	few	12	CSAYPLNQPQHF	TGCAGTGCTTATCCCTTGAATCAGCCCCAGCATTTT
TRBV5-1	.	TRBJ2-7	many	13	CASSFGSGDEQYF	TGCGCCAGCAGCTTCGGCTCCGGGGACGAGCAGTACTTC
TRBV11-2	.	TRBJ1-6	few	15	CASSLPGDYSAPLHF	TGTGCCAGCAGCTTACCAGGGGATTATTCGGCACCCCTCCACTTT
TRBV10-3	.	TRBJ2-7	.	14	CAISVERNSYEQDF	TGTGCCATCAGTGTCGAACGGAACTCCTACGAGCAGGACTTC
TRBV20-1	.	TRBJ1-2	few	14	CSAGSQADGLGYTF	TGCAGTGCTGGATCACAGGCCGATGGTCTTGGCTACACCTTC
TRBV24-1	TRBD2	TRBJ2-1	few	15	CATSDFQREIGEQFF	TGTGCCACCAGTGATTTCCAGCGGGAGATCGGTGAGCAGTTCTTC
TRBV7-8	TRBD1	TRBJ2-7	.	14	CASSPRGQSYEQYF	TGTGCCAGCAGCCCCCGGGGACAGTCCTACGAGCAGTACTTC
TRBV27	.	TRBJ2-2	once	15	CASRRRDGITGELFF	TGTGCCAGCAGAAGGAGGGATGGTATCACCGGGGAGCTGTTTTTT
TRBV5-1	TRBD1	TRBJ1-1	few	15	CASSLSTGARTEAFF	TGCGCCAGCAGCTTATCGACAGGGGCTAGAACTGAAGCTTTCTTT
TRBV6-2/TRBV6-3	TRBD2	TRBJ2-7	.	16	CASSEWAAGKSYEQYF	TGTGCCAGCAGCGAATGGGCAGCGGGAAAGTCTTACGAGCAGTACTTC
TRBV9	.	TRBJ2-7	many	13	CASSVGLAYEQYF	TGTGCCAGCAGCGTAGGACTAGCCTACGAGCAGTACTTC
TRBV12-3/TRBV12-4	.	TRBJ2-1	.	12	CASRQTYNEQFF	TGTGCCAGCAGGCAAACTTACAATGAGCAGTTCTTC
TRBV10-3	TRBD1	TRBJ1-2	many	15	CAISDDRGPGDGYTF	TGTGCCATCAGTGACGACAGGGGCCCAGGGGATGGCTACACCTTC
TRBV28	.	TRBJ1-1	few	13	CASSYWQSTEAFF	TGTGCCAGCAGTTATTGGCAGAGCACTGAAGCTTTCTTT
TRBV4-1	.	TRBJ1-4	many	12	CASSRFNEKLFF	TGTGCCAGCAGTCGGTTTAATGAAAAACTGTTTTTT
TRBV7-9	.	TRBJ2-3	few	13	CASSPHPPDTQYF	TGTGCCAGCAGTCCACACCCTCCAGATACGCAGTATTTT
TRBV11-2	TRBD1	TRBJ2-7	.	15	CASSSPGQALYEQYF	TGTGCCAGCAGCTCGCCGGGACAGGCACTCTACGAGCAGTACTTC
TRBV7-2	.	TRBJ1-5	few	15	CASSLGPGNNQPQHF	TGTGCCAGCAGCTTAGGGCCAGGGAACAATCAGCCCCAGCATTTT
TRBV4-1	TRBD2	TRBJ2-3	.	17	CASSQHGLAGGTDTQYF	TGCGCCAGCAGCCAACACGGACTAGCGGGGGGCACAGATACGCAGTATTTT
TRBV19	TRBD2	TRBJ2-1	few	17	CASSIAMRGGPYNEQFF	TGTGCCAGTAGTATAGCCATGCGGGGGGGCCCATACAATGAGCAGTTCTTC
TRBV12-3/TRBV12-4	.	TRBJ2-5	few	13	CASTDTYQETQYF	TGTGCCAGCACCGACACCTACCAAGAGACCCAGTACTTC
TRBV3-1	.	TRBJ2-7	.	12	CASSQAPLEQYF	TGTGCCAGCAGCCAAGCCCCGCTCGAGCAGTACTTC
TRBV18	TRBD2	TRBJ2-1	few	15	CASSPRVGGANEQFF	TGTGCCAGCTCACCTCGGGTCGGGGGGGCCAATGAGCAGTTCTTC
TRBV20-1	.	TRBJ2-3	.	16	CSAPTAGSREGVTQYF	TGCAGTGCCCCTACTGCCGGGAGTCGGGAAGGGGTTACGCAGTATTTT
TRBV30	TRBD1	TRBJ2-7	few	12	CASADRGNEQYF	TGTGCCTCCGCGGACAGGGGAAACGAGCAGTACTTC
TRBV13	.	TRBJ2-3	.	15	CASSLFGQYTGTQYF	TGTGCCAGCAGCTTATTCGGACAGTACACAGGTACGCAGTATTTT
TRBV30	TRBD2	TRBJ2-7	.	15	CAWSPGLAGPLFQYF	TGTGCCTGGAGCCCTGGACTAGCGGGTCCGCTCTTCCAGTACTTC
TRBV12-3/TRBV12-4	.	TRBJ1-2	.	12	CASSFAGNGYTF	TGTGCCAGCAGTTTCGCTGGGAATGGCTACACCTTC
TRBV5-1	TRBD2	TRBJ2-3	.	13	CASSGLGTDTQYF	TGCGCCAGCTCGGGACTAGGCACAGATACGCAGTATTTT
TRBV20-1	TRBD2	TRBJ2-1	few	16	CSARALLADSYNEQFF	TGCAGTGCTAGAGCCCTCCTAGCGGACTCCTACAATGAGCAGTTCTTC
TRBV28	.	TRBJ2-3	.	15	CASRRGGYHSDTQYF	TGTGCCAGCAGGAGGGGCGGGTATCACTCAGATACGCAGTATTTT
TRBV4-1	.	TRBJ2-2	few	15	CASSHSGQNTGELFF	TGCGCCAGCAGCCATAGCGGTCAGAACACCGGGGAGCTGTTTTTT
TRBV20-1	.	TRBJ1-5	.	16	CSARTGVWGRNQPQHF	TGCAGTGCTAGGACTGGGGTATGGGGGCGAAATCAGCCCCAGCATTTT
TRBV2	.	TRBJ1-4	few	15	CASSEEGGEEEKLFF	TGTGCCAGCAGTGAAGAGGGGGGGGAGGAGGAAAAACTGTTTTTT
TRBV20-1	TRBD1	TRBJ1-2	many	13	CSARSDRAYGYTF	TGCAGTGCTAGATCGGACAGGGCCTATGGCTACACCTTC
TRBV20-1	.	TRBJ1-2	.	12	CSARKVNYGYTF	TGCAGTGCTAGAAAGGTGAACTATGGCTACACCTTC
TRBV12-3/TRBV12-4	.	TRBJ1-1	few	14	CASSWRGMNTEAFF	TGTGCCAGCAGTTGGAGGGGGATGAACACTGAAGCTTTCTTT
TRBV30	.	TRBJ1-2	few	15	CAWSSGPLPNYGYTF	TGTGCCTGGAGTTCCGGGCCTCTACCTAACTATGGCTACACCTTC
TRBV7-2	.	TRBJ1-5	few	15	CASSLALAPNQPQHF	TGTGCCAGCAGCTTAGCGTTGGCACCTAATCAGCCCCAGCATTTT
TRBV20-1	TRBD1	TRBJ2-1	few	14	CSVSPGQGAGEQFF	TGCAGTGTTTCCCCGGGACAGGGGGCAGGAGAGCAGTTCTTC
TRBV12-3/TRBV12-4	.	TRBJ2-1	.	16	CASSPLDLQNKNEQFF	TGTGCCAGCAGTCCCCTGGATTTACAGAACAAGAATGAGCAGTTCTTC
TRBV10-3	TRBD2	TRBJ2-1	few	17	CAISEASGGAPGYEQFF	TGTGCCATCAGTGAGGCTAGCGGGGGGGCGCCTGGGTATGAGCAGTTCTTC
TRBV20-1	TRBD2	TRBJ2-3	.	13	CSARPGLAVTQYF	TGCAGTGCTAGACCGGGACTAGCCGTAACGCAGTATTTT
TRBV7-2	.	TRBJ2-1	few	16	CASSLSVGRSYNEQFF	TGTGCCAGCAGCTTATCCGTGGGACGTTCCTACAATGAGCAGTTCTTC
TRBV20-1	.	TRBJ1-6	.	14	CSARDPRLNSPLHF	TGCAGTGCTAGAGATCCACGCCTCAATTCACCCCTCCACTTT
TRBV5-6	TRBD1	TRBJ2-4	.	15	CASSSGQGRGNIQYF	TGTGCCAGCAGCTCGGGACAGGGCCGGGGAAACATTCAGTACTTC